This T cell receptor (beta chain) was recorded in a study of blood T cell repertoires in COVID-19 (dated by TCRdb to 2018 to 2021). With regard to the full study: Collaborator samples came from the United States, Italy and Spain and covered acute and convalescent phases of COVID-19. The repertoires were released in a freely available public database meant as a resource for research on the immune response to SARS-CoV-2. Samples were obtained from the ongoing ImmuneRACE study (first 160 participants) and from over 1,000 subjects provided by 6 global collaborators. The dataset comprised deeply sampled blood TCRbeta repertoires from subjects exposed to, actively infected with, or recovered from COVID-19. The prospective study material was composed of cDNA or gDNA derived from T cells, B-cell-depleted T cells, or PBMCs. Sample metadata almost always included a de-identified subject ID, COVID-19 status, age in years and sex. HLA class I and class II types, where available, came from metadata supplied by the sample provider rather than from assay-based typing. Overall study results and their limits: The amount of clinical and demographic metadata varied by source and participant and was provided uncurated.

TCRbeta CDR3 regions were amplified from genomic DNA using the immunoSEQ Assay, a bias-controlled multiplex PCR. Concerning the study's data processing: Nucleated cell counts per sample were estimated from amplification of reference gene primers within the assay. Sequence reads were collapsed and filtered to measure the absolute abundance of every unique TCRbeta CDR3 rearrangement. For each sample, productive Simpson clonality was calculated as the square root of Simpson's diversity index over productive rearrangements. The immuneACCESS repertoire file appears here via TCRdb, limited to in-frame rearrangements. These files lack a portion of the clones; in checked studies, under half of the deficit traces to unresolved V genes, and the cause of the others is not known. The V and J calls and the clone size are those of that table, but D and trimming were determined from the DNA. The sample yields 250,000 to 350,000 clones; roughly 90% were counted once. The ten largest make up about 2% of the sample.

Reading the germline V gene gives CDR1 MGHRA and CDR2 YSYEKL. Ends trimmed: V by 4 bases, J by 9 bases; bases unmatched to a gene: 8. The CDR3 has 14 amino acids, counting the end cysteine and phenylalanine. Only the CDR3 part of the read is kept: 42 bases, read in frame from the first base. On this clone: Its antigen has not been determined. The sample holds no much larger clone one base away, and base qualities are not on file.

Whole blood was collected in K2EDTA tubes by collaborating institutions according to the institutions' own protocols. For TCRbeta analysis, collaborators shipped samples as frozen whole blood, isolated PBMCs, or DNA extracted from either of those sample types. Sequences were obtained from peripheral blood. The chain uses TRBV4-1 and TRBJ2-4; a stretch of 8 junction bases matches TRBD1. The TCR was taken from a man in his late teens or twenties with active or convalescent COVID-19. The CDR3 region has the sequence CASSPGTGGGIQYF. The bases read TGCGCCAGCAGCCCCGGGACAGGCGGCGGCATTCAGTACTTC.